The 5 T cell receptor beta chains listed next were all sequenced from one sample in a study of CD8 T cells in ankylosing spondylitis. Study-wide results and limits: Within ankylosing spondylitis blood, a TCR beta motif made up of several highly homologous variants appeared to be characteristic.

Their antigens are not known. From the 5' RACE reads, TCRdb called clonotypes with MiXCR, one entry per CDR3 protein. Of around 390,000 distinct CDR3 sequences in the sample, more than 20% were seen once. Sequencing used blood, either unsorted or a sorted T cell fraction (not recorded which). The receptors originated from a male donor with ankylosing spondylitis.

This clonotype was counted only a few times. This chain uses TRBV5-8 with TRBJ2-1, with 7 nucleotides matching TRBD2. The germline V gene encodes CDR1 SGHTS and CDR2 YDEGEE. The CDR3 length is 16 residues. Trimming took 3 bases from V and 0 from J; bases not matched to a gene: 6. CDR3 DNA: TGTGCCAGCAGCTCCTTTAGACTAGCCTCCTACAATGAGCAGTTCTTC. Residues: CASSSFRLASYNEQFF.

This clonotype was seen a handful of times. J is TRBJ2-1 and V is TRBV12-3 or TRBV12-4, with 7 bases aligning to TRBD1. The junction had 8 bases not matched to a gene; V was cut back by 6 bases and J by 6 bases. The CDR3 sequence is 14 residues long. For the CDR3, the DNA is TGTGCCAGCAGAAGACAGGGTCGCGGCAATGAGCAGTTCTTC. Translating it yields CASRRQGRGNEQFF.

This clonotype has a handful of counts. The chain employs TRBV5-1 and TRBJ2-6; D is uncertain. Germline CDR1 and CDR2: SGHRS and YFSETQ. Trimming removed 0 bases from V and 4 bases from J, with 8 bases in between. The CDR3 has 15 residues. The CDR3 loop is CASSLDPPGANVLTF. The DNA of the CDR3 is TGCGCCAGCAGCTTGGATCCCCCCGGGGCCAACGTCCTGACTTTC.

This sequence joins TRBV28 and TRBJ2-7, with D unclear. The germline CDR1 and CDR2 sequences are MDHEN and SYDVKM. This CDR3 spans 15 amino acids. V was trimmed by 6 bases and J by 1 base, leaving 16 bases between them. This CDR3 is CASREPGLGSYEQYF. The CDR3 bases are TGTGCCAGCAGGGAACCGGGCCTCGGGTCCTACGAGCAGTACTTC. Combining the CDR3 with reference TRBV28 and TRBJ2-7 gives the whole variable domain DVKVTQSSRYLVKRTGEKVFLECVQDMDHENMFWYRQDPGLGLRLIYFSYDVKMKEKGDIPEGYSVSREKKERFSLILESASTNQTSMYLCASREPGLGSYEQYFGPGTRLTVT.

This chain links TRBV2 with TRBJ1-2; 8 nucleotides agree with TRBD1. Germline loops: CDR1 SNHLY, CDR2 FYNNEI. This CDR3 is built from 14 residues. V lost 8 bases to trimming and J lost 5 bases; unmatched junction nucleotides: 10. The CDR3 here is CASLRDRTWYGYTF. CDR3 nucleotide sequence: TGTGCCAGCCTCCGGGACAGGACATGGTATGGCTACACCTTC.